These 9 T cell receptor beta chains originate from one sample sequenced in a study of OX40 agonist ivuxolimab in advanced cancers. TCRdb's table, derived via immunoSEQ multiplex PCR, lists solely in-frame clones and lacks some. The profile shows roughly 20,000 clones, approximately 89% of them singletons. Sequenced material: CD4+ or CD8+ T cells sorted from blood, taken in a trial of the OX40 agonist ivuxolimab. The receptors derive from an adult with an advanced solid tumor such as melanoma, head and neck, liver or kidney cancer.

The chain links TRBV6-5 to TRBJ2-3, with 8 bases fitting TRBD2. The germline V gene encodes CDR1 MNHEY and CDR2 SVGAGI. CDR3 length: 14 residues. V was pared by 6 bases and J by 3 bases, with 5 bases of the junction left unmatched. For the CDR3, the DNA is TGTGCCAGCAGAGCGGGGGACCTTACAGATACGCAGTATTTT. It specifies CASRAGDLTDTQYF.

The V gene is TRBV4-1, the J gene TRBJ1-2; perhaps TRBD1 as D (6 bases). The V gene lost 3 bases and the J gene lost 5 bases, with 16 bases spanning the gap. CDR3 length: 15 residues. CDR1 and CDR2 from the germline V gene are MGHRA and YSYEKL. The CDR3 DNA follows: TGCGCCAGCAGCCACCAAGGCACAGGGAATTATGGCTACACCTTC. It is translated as CASSHQGTGNYGYTF.

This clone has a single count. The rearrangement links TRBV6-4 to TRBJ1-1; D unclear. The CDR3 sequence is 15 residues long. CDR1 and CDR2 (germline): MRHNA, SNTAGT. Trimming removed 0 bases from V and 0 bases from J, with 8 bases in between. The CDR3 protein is CASSDSEGMNTEAFF. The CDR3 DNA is TGTGCCAGCAGTGACTCGGAGGGAATGAACACTGAAGCTTTCTTT.

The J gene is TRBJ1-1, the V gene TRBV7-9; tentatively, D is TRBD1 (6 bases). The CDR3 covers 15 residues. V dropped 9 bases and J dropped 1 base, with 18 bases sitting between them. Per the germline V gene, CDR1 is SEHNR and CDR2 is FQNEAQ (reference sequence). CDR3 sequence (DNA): TGTGCCAGTTTGGCCCTTACAGGGAAGAACACTGAAGCTTTCTTT. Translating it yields CASLALTGKNTEAFF. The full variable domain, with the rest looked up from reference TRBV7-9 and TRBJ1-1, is DTGVSQNPRHKITKRGQNVTFRCDPISEHNRLYWYRQTLGQGPEFLTYFQNEAQLEKSRLLSDRFSAERPKGSFSTLEIQRTEQGDSAMYLCASLALTGKNTEAFFGQGTRLTVV.

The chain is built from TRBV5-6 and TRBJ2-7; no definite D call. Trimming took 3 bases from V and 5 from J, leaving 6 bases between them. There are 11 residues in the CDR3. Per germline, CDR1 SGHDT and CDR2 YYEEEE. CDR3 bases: TGTGCCAGCAGCTGGGCGGACGAGCAGTACTTC. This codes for CASSWADEQYF.

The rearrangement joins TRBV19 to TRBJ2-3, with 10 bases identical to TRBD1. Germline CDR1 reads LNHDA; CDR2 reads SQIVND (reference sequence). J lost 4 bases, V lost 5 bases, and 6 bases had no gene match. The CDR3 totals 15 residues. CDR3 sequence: CASSVGTGAPDTQYF. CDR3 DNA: TGTGCCAGTAGTGTAGGGACAGGGGCCCCAGATACGCAGTATTTT.

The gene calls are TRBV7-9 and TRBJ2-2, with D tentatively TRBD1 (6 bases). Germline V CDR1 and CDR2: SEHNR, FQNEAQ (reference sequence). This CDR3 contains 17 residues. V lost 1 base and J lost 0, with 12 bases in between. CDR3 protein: CASSLGPGETNTGELFF. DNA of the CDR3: TGTGCCAGCAGCTTAGGTCCAGGGGAGACGAACACCGGGGAGCTGTTTTTT.

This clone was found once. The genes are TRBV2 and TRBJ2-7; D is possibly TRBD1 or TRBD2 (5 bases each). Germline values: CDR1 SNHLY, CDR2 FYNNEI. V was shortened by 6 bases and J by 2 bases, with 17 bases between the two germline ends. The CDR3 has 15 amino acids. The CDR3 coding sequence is TGTGCCAGCAGCGCTGGGACCAGCGAAGCCTACGAGCAGTACTTC. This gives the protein CASSAGTSEAYEQYF.

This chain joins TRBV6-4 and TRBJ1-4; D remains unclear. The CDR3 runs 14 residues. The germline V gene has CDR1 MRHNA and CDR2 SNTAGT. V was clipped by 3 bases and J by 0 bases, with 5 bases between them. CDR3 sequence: CASSEVATNEKLFF. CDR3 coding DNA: TGTGCCAGCAGTGAAGTTGCAACTAATGAAAAACTGTTTTTT.